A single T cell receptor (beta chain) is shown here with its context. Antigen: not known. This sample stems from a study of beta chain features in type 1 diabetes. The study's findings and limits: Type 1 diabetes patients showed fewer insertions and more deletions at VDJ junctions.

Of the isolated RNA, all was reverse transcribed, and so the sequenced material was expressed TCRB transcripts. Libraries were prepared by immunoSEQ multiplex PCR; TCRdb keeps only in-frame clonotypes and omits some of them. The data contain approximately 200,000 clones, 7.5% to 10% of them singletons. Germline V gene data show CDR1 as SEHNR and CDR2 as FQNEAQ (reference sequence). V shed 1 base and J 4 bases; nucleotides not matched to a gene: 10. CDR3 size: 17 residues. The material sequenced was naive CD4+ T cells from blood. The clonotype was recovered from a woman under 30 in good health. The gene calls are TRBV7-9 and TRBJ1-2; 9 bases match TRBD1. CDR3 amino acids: CASSLGPTGGASYGYTF. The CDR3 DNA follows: TGTGCCAGCAGCTTAGGGCCTACAGGGGGCGCGTCCTATGGCTACACCTTC. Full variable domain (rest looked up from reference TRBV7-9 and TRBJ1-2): DTGVSQNPRHKITKRGQNVTFRCDPISEHNRLYWYRQTLGQGPEFLTYFQNEAQLEKSRLLSDRFSAERPKGSFSTLEIQRTEQGDSAMYLCASSLGPTGGASYGYTFGSGTRLTVV.